The clone carrying this T cell receptor (beta chain) occurred a few times. Its antigen is currently unknown. Deletions cut 5 bases from V and 6 bases from J, with 13 bases between. The germline V gene has CDR1 LNHDA and CDR2 SQIVND (reference sequence). This CDR3 comprises 13 residues. The data were obtained in a study of T-cell memory formation after mild COVID-19. Study in general: TCR clusters mostly belonged to single donors. Study results and caveats: SARS-CoV-2 specificity of second-wave clones peaking day 37 was unconfirmed. Some responding clones appeared in pre-infection memory, suggesting cross-reactive memory joined. A second wave expanding day 15 to 37 was CD4+-biased; contracting clones were balanced.

TCRdb independently ran MiXCR on the 5' RACE reads; one entry per CDR3 protein. The sample has some 150,000 distinct CDR3 sequences; about 6.1% are singletons. This TCR was sampled from an adult woman who had mild COVID-19 (a few samples of this study predate the infection). Cell type and time point are not known. The chain joins TRBV19 to TRBJ2-5, with a weak D call TRBD1 (6 bases). Sequencing was carried out using PBMCs or a T cell subset sorted from them (not recorded which). The CDR3 protein is CASSEQGGKTQYF. The CDR3 region has the DNA TGTGCCAGTAGTGAACAGGGTGGGAAGACCCAGTACTTC. Together with reference TRBV19 and TRBJ2-5, the CDR3 gives the full variable domain: DGGITQSPKYLFRKEGQNVTLSCEQNLNHDAMYWYRQDPGQGLRLIYYSQIVNDFQKGDIAEGYSVSREKKESFPLTVTSAQKNPTAFYLCASSEQGGKTQYFGPGTRLLVL.